What follows is one T cell receptor (beta chain) and its context. The antigen remains unidentified. Libraries were prepared by immunoSEQ multiplex PCR; TCRdb keeps only in-frame clonotypes and omits some of them. The sample contains approximately 90,000 clones, 70% to 90% of which appear only once. The sample comes from a study of radiation and T cells in renal cell carcinoma. Whole-study findings and limits: No pretreatment tumor biopsies were available for baseline clonotypes. Top tumor clonotypes rose in blood 2 weeks post-radiation, then contracted.

V lost 7 bases to trimming and J lost 6 bases; unmatched junction nucleotides: 3. Germline V lookup: CDR1 MDHEN, CDR2 SYDVKM. The CDR3 runs 13 residues. Time point meaning: baseline pretreatment blood. Treatment: 15 Gy SBRT to primary tumor, nephrectomy 4 weeks later. After SBRT, blood was collected at 2 and 4 weeks, plus baseline. The material was blood, obtained from a patient whose treatment included radiotherapy and nephrectomy. This chain links TRBV28 with TRBJ1-6; 7 positions agree with TRBD1. The TCR originated in a man aged 50-59 years with renal cell carcinoma. In DNA form, the CDR3 reads TGTGCCAGCACGGGACAGATTAATTCACCCCTCCACTTT. Amino acid sequence: CASTGQINSPLHF.